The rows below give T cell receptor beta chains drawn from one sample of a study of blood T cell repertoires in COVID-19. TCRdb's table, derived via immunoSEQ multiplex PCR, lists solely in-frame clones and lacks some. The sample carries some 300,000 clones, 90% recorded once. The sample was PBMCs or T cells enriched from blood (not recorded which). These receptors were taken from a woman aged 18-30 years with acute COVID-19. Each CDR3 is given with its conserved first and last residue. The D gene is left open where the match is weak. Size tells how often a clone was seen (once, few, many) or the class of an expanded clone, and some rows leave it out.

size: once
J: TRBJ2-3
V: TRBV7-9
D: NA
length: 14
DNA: TGTGCCAGCAGCCCTCCCAGGGGTCCAGATACGCAGTATTTT
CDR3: CASSPPRGPDTQYF

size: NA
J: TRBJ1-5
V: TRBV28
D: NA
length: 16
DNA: TGTGCCAGCAGTTTATGGGGCGGGGGTAGCAATCAGCCCCAGCATTTT
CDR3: CASSLWGGGSNQPQHF

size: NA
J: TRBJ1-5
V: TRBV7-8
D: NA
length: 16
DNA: TGTGCCAGCAGCCTCCGCCCGGGGGAGGGCAATCAGCCCCAGCATTTT
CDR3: CASSLRPGEGNQPQHF

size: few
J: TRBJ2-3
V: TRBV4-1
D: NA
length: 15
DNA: TGCGCCAGCAGCCGTCGTAGAGAAAGCACAGATACGCAGTATTTT
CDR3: CASSRRRESTDTQYF

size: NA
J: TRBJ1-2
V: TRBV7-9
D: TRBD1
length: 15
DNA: TGTGCCAGCAGCGTCGGAAGGGGACAGGACTATGGCTACACCTTC
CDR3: CASSVGRGQDYGYTF

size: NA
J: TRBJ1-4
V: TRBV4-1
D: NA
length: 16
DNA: TGCGCCAGCAGCCAAGATGGGCAGGGCGTCGCCGAAAAACTGTTTTTT
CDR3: CASSQDGQGVAEKLFF

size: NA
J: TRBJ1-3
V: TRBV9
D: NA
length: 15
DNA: TGTGCCAGCAGCTCAAGCGCCCCCTCTGGAAACACCATATATTTT
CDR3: CASSSSAPSGNTIYF

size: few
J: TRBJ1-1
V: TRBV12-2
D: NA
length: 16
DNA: TGTGCAAGTCGCTTAGCGCAGGGTAAGCTGGACACTGAAGCTTTCTTT
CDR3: CASRLAQGKLDTEAFF

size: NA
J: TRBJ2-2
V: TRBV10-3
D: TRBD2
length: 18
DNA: TGTGCCATCAGTGAGCCTAGGGGGCTAGCGGGATTCACCGGGGAGCTGTTTTTT
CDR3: CAISEPRGLAGFTGELFF

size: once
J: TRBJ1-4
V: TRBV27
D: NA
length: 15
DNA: TGTGCCAGCAGTTTACTCAGGGGAGGGAATGAAAAACTGTTTTTT
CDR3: CASSLLRGGNEKLFF

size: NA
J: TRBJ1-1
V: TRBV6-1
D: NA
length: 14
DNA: TGTGCCAGCAGTGAATTTGGGGCAGGCACTGAAGCTTTCTTT
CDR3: CASSEFGAGTEAFF

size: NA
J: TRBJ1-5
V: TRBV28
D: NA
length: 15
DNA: TGTGCCGTCGGAGGCAGGGAGGGCCCGAGTCAGCCCCAGCATTTT
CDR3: CAVGGREGPSQPQHF

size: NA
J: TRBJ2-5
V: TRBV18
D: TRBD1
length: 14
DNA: TGTGCCAGCTCACCAAGGGACAGGGGAGAGACCCAGTACTTC
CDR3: CASSPRDRGETQYF

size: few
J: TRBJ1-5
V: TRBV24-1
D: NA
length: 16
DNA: TGTGCCACCAGTGAATCGACAGGAGATCGCAATCAGCCCCAGCATTTT
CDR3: CATSESTGDRNQPQHF

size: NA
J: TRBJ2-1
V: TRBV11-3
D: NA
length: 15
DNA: TGTGCCAGCAACCGAGGGCGGGAAACTGGCAATGAGCAGTTCTTC
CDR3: CASNRGRETGNEQFF

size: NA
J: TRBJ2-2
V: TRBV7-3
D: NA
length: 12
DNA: TGTGCCAGCAGCCCTTACACCGGGGAGCTGTTTTTT
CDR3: CASSPYTGELFF

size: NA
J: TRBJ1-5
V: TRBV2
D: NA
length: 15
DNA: TGTGCCAGCAGTGGACAGCTTGATAGCAATCAGCCCCAGCATTTT
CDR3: CASSGQLDSNQPQHF

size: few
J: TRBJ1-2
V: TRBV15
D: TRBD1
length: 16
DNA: TGTGCCACCAGCAGCCCCGGGACAGGGGCTAGCTATGGCTACACCTTC
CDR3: CATSSPGTGASYGYTF

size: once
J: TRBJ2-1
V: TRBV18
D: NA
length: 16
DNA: TGTGCCAGCTATCCCACCTTAGGGGGACGGGACAATGAGCAGTTCTTC
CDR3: CASYPTLGGRDNEQFF

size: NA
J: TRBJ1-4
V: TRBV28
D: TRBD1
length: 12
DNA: TGTGCCAGCGGGACAGTTAATGAAAAACTGTTTTTT
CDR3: CASGTVNEKLFF

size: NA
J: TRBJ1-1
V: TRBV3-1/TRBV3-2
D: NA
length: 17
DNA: TGTGCCAGCAGCCAAGTTTTCGTGGCAGGTTCGAGCACTGAAGCTTTCTTT
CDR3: CASSQVFVAGSSTEAFF

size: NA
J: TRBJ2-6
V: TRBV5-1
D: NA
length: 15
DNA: TGCGCCAGCAGCTCCTGGTTAGCCGGGGCCAACGTCCTGACTTTC
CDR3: CASSSWLAGANVLTF

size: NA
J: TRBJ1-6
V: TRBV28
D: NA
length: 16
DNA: TGTGCCAGCAGTTCTCCCAGGGGTTTCAATAATTCACCCCTCCACTTT
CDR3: CASSSPRGFNNSPLHF